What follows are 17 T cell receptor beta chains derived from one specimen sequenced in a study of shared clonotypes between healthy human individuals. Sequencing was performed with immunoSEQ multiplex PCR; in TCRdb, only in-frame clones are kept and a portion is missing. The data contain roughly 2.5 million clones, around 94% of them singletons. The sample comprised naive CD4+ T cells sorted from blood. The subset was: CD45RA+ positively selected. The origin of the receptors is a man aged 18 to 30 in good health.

CDR3 nucleotide sequence: TGTGCCAGCAGTGAGCGAATAGAAGCCTATGGCTACACCTTC. Translated, it gives CASSERIEAYGYTF. The chain employs TRBV2 and TRBJ1-2; D remains unclear. The V and J ends lost 3 bases and 4 bases respectively, with 12 bases between them. This CDR3 is built from 14 residues. Per germline, CDR1 SNHLY and CDR2 FYNNEI.

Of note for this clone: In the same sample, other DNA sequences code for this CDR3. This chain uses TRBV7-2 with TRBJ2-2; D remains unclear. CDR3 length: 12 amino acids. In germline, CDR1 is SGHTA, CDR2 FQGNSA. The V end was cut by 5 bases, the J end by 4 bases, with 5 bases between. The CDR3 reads CASSLGTGELFF. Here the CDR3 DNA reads TGTGCCAGCAGCCTCGGCACCGGGGAGCTGTTTTTT.

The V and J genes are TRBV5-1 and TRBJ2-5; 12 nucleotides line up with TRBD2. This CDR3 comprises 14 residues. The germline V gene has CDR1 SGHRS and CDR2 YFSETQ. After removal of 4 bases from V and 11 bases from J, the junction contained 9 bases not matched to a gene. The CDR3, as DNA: TGCGCCAGCAGCAGCCCCGGACTAGCGGGGTATCAGTACTTC. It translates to CASSSPGLAGYQYF.

DNA of the CDR3: TGTGCCAGCAGTCGGAGGGAACAAGAGACCCAGTACTTC. Residues: CASSRREQETQYF. The chain links TRBV7-2 to TRBJ2-5; tentatively, D is TRBD2 (6 bases). V lost 6 bases, J lost 2 bases, and 10 bases lay in between. This CDR3 is built from 13 residues. CDR1 is SGHTA, CDR2 FQGNSA, per germline. Looking up the rest from reference TRBV7-2 and TRBJ2-5 gives the full variable domain: GAGVSQSPSNKVTEKGKDVELRCDPISGHTALYWYRQSLGQGLEFLIYFQGNSAPDKSGLPSDRFSAERTGGSVSTLTIQRTQQEDSAVYLCASSRREQETQYFGPGTRLLVL.

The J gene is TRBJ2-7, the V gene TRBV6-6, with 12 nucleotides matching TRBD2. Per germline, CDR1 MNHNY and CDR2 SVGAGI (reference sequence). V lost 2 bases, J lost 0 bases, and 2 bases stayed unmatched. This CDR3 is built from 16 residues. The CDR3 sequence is CASSYRTSGTSYEQYF. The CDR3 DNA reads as TGTGCCAGCAGTTACCGGACTAGCGGGACCTCCTACGAGCAGTACTTC.

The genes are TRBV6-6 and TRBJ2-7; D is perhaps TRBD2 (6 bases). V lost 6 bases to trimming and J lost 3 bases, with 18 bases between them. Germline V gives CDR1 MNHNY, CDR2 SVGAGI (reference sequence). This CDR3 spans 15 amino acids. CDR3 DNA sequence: TGTGCCAGCAGATACGGGACGGGGGATTACTACGAGCAGTACTTC. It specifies CASRYGTGDYYEQYF.

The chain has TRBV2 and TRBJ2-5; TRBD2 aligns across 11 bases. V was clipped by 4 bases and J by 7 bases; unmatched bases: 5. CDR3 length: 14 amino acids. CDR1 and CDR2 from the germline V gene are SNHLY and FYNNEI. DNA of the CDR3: TGTGCCAGCAGTGTAGCGGGGGGGCCAGCGACCCAGTACTTC. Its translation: CASSVAGGPATQYF.

CDR3 in amino acids: CASSSERWGREQYF. CDR3 sequence (DNA): TGTGCCAGCAGCTCCGAGCGGTGGGGGCGGGAGCAGTACTTC. This rearrangement joins TRBV7-9 to TRBJ2-7; D might be TRBD1 (6 bases). Trimming took off 4 bases at V and 7 bases at J, with 17 bases between the two ends. Germline lookup yields CDR1 SEHNR and CDR2 FQNEAQ (reference sequence). There are 14 residues in the CDR3.

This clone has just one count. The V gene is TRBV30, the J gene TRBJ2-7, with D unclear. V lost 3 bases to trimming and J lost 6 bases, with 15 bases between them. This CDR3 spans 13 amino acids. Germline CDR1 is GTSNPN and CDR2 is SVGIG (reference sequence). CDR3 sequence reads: CAWSVHSTVEQYF. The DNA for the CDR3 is TGTGCCTGGAGCGTACACAGCACCGTCGAGCAGTACTTC.

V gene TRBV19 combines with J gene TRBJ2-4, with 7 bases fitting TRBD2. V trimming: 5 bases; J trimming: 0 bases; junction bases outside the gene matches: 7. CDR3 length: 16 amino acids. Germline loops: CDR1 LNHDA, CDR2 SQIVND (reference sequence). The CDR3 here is CASSSRTSIAKNIQYF. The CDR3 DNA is TGTGCCAGTAGTTCCCGGACTAGTATAGCCAAAAACATTCAGTACTTC. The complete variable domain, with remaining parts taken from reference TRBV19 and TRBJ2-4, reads DGGITQSPKYLFRKEGQNVTLSCEQNLNHDAMYWYRQDPGQGLRLIYYSQIVNDFQKGDIAEGYSVSREKKESFPLTVTSAQKNPTAFYLCASSSRTSIAKNIQYFGAGTRLSVL.

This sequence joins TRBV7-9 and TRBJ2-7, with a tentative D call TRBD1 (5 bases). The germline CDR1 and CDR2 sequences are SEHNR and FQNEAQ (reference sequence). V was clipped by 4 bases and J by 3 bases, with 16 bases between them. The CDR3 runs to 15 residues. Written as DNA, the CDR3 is TGTGCCAGCAGCTCCAACATGGGGCAAGGCTACGAGCAGTACTTC. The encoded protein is CASSSNMGQGYEQYF.

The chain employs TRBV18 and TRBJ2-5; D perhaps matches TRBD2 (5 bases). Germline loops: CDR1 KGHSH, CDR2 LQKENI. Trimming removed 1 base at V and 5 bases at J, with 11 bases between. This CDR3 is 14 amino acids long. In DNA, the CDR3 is TGTGCCAGCTCACCACGGGCCAGCGGTGAGACCCAGTACTTC. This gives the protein CASSPRASGETQYF.

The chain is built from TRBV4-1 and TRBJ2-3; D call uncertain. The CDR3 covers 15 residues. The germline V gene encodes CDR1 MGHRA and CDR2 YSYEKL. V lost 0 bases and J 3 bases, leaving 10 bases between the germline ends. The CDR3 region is CASSQDQVGTDTQYF. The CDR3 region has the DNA TGCGCCAGCAGCCAAGATCAGGTGGGGACAGATACGCAGTATTTT.

The CDR3 sequence: CASSLEAGPSGYTF. DNA for the CDR3: TGTGCCAGCAGCTTAGAGGCCGGGCCAAGCGGCTACACCTTC. The chain employs TRBV7-3 and TRBJ1-2; no definite D call. The CDR3 is 14 residues long. Trimming removed 2 bases from V and 8 bases from J, with 15 bases in between. Germline CDR1 reads SGHTA; CDR2 reads FQGTGA.

The CDR3 protein is CASSAFWGSPYGYTF. CDR3 coding DNA: TGTGCCAGCAGTGCTTTTTGGGGTTCTCCCTATGGCTACACCTTC. This chain links TRBV6-4 with TRBJ1-2; D uncertain. This CDR3 contains 15 residues. Trimming took off 4 bases at V and 4 bases at J, with 16 bases between the two ends. Per germline, CDR1 MRHNA and CDR2 SNTAGT.

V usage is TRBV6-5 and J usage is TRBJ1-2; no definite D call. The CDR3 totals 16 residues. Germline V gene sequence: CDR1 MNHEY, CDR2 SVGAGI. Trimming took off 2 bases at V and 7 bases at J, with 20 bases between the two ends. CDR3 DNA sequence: TGTGCCAGCAGTTACAGGTCTCCCGGGGTGCGGAGTGGCTACACCTTC. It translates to CASSYRSPGVRSGYTF.

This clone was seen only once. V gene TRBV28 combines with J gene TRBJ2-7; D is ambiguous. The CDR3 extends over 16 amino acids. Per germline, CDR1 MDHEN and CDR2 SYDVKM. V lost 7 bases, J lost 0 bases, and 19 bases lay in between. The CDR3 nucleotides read TGTGCCAGCAAACCACAAGGCACACCCAGCTCCTACGAGCAGTACTTC. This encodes CASKPQGTPSSYEQYF.